What follows are 16 T cell receptor beta chains derived from one specimen sequenced in a study of T-cell reconstitution after alpha-beta-depleted transplantation in children. During its preparation, the TCRbeta library received unique molecular identifiers. In TCRdb, the PCR reads were re-called with MiXCR into one record per CDR3 protein. The table records more than 250,000 distinct CDR3 sequences, around 9.6% of them present only once. The sample here was PBMCs from the stem cell graft donor, taken from the stem cell graft. These receptors came from a human donor who donated a stem cell graft to a child with SCID.

V usage is TRBV18 and J usage is TRBJ1-2, with a possible D match to TRBD1 (6 bases). Looked up from germline, CDR1 is KGHSH and CDR2 is LQKENI. V lost 3 bases and J 4 bases, leaving 12 bases between the germline ends. The CDR3 spans 14 residues. CDR3 sequence reads: CASSPQGRGYGYTF. The CDR3 DNA is TGTGCCAGCTCACCTCAGGGGCGCGGCTATGGCTACACCTTC.

The genes are TRBV5-1 and TRBJ1-2, with TRBD1 identical over 7 bases. CDR3 length equals 15 residues. V trimming: 4 bases; J trimming: 6 bases; junction bases outside the gene matches: 12. CDR1 is SGHRS, CDR2 YFSETQ, per germline. DNA for the CDR3: TGCGCCAGCAGCATCACAGGGGCACCGGAAAATGGCTACACCTTC. It codes for CASSITGAPENGYTF. The whole variable domain, remainder taken from reference TRBV5-1 and TRBJ1-2, is KAGVTQTPRYLIKTRGQQVTLSCSPISGHRSVSWYQQTPGQGLQFLFEYFSETQRNKGNFPGRFSGRQFSNSRSEMNVSTLELGDSALYLCASSITGAPENGYTFGSGTRLTVV.

This clonotype was recorded at least ten times. This chain links TRBV9 with TRBJ2-3; D not resolved. Looked up from germline, CDR1 is SGDLS and CDR2 is YYNGEE. Trimming cost V 2 bases and J 0 bases, with 10 bases left between them. CDR3 length: 15 amino acids. The CDR3 sequence: CASSVDGPSTDTQYF. In DNA form, the CDR3 reads TGTGCCAGCAGCGTGGACGGACCTAGCACAGATACGCAGTATTTT.

The V call is TRBV7-8, the J call TRBJ2-3; D could derive from TRBD1 or TRBD2 (6 bases each). The CDR3 has 16 amino acids. The V and J ends lost 10 bases and 1 base respectively, with 21 bases between them. CDR1 and CDR2 (germline): SGHVS, FQNEAQ. This CDR3 reads CATLLAWGPGTDTQYF. The CDR3 DNA is TGTGCCACTCTTCTAGCGTGGGGGCCCGGCACAGATACGCAGTATTTT.

This clonotype turned up a few times. The rearrangement uses TRBV11-2 and TRBJ2-1; TRBD1 aligns across 8 bases. Trimming cost V 5 bases and J 1 base; bases outside gene matches: 7. The length of the CDR3 is 16 residues. Germline lookup yields CDR1 SGHAT and CDR2 FQNNGV. The CDR3 DNA reads as TGTGCCAGCAGCAGCTACAGGGGGAGATCCTACAATGAGCAGTTCTTC. Its protein is CASSSYRGRSYNEQFF.

This clonotype turned up a few times. The genes are TRBV10-3 and TRBJ1-1, with D hard to call. CDR3 size: 16 residues. The V gene lost 1 base and the J gene lost 0 bases, with 12 bases spanning the gap. The germline CDR1 and CDR2 sequences are ENHRY and SYGVKD. In DNA, the CDR3 is TGTGCCATCAGTGAGTTTCGCGGGGATATGAACACTGAAGCTTTCTTT. It codes for CAISEFRGDMNTEAFF.

The CDR3 DNA follows: TGCGCCAGCCTCCGAGATCTAAGAGGCGCCTACGAGCAGTACTTC. Protein product: CASLRDLRGAYEQYF. The rearrangement uses TRBV10-2 and TRBJ2-7; the D is unclear. CDR1 and CDR2 (germline): WSHSY, SAAADI. Trimming stripped 8 bases from V and 2 bases from J, with 19 bases between. The length of the CDR3 is 15 residues.

In its sample, this clonotype was seen many times. J is TRBJ2-1 and V is TRBV5-1; D unclear. CDR3 length: 12 amino acids. V lost 2 bases, J lost 15 bases, and 15 bases lay in between. The germline gives CDR1 SGHRS, CDR2 YFSETQ. DNA of the CDR3: TGCGCCAGCAGCTTTGAAGGGCCGAGACGGTTCTTC. Amino acids: CASSFEGPRRFF.

This clonotype was recorded a few times. The chain recombines TRBV2 with TRBJ1-6; D ambiguous. Germline V gene sequence: CDR1 SNHLY, CDR2 FYNNEI. V gave up 7 bases and J gave up 10 bases, with 14 bases separating them. CDR3 length equals 13 residues. The CDR3: CASNPDGPSPLHF. The DNA for the CDR3 is TGTGCCAGCAACCCGGACGGACCGTCACCCCTCCACTTT.

This clonotype was counted many times. The J gene is TRBJ1-1, the V gene TRBV7-9; tentative D call: TRBD1 (5 bases). The CDR3 sequence is 12 residues long. Trimming left V 6 bases short and J 8 bases short, with 13 bases between. Germline V gene lookup returns CDR1 SEHNR and CDR2 FQNEAQ (reference sequence). The CDR3 sequence is CASRGPGGEAFF. In DNA, the CDR3 is TGTGCCAGCAGAGGGCCGGGGGGAGAAGCTTTCTTT.

The rearrangement joins TRBV27 to TRBJ2-7, with D possibly being TRBD1 (6 bases). CDR1 is MNHEY and CDR2 is SMNVEV in the germline V gene (reference sequence). CDR3 length: 15 amino acids. The ends were cut back, 4 bases at V and 4 bases at J, with 17 bases in the middle. CDR3 loop: CASSSRDTGSYEQYF. Written as DNA, the CDR3 is TGTGCCAGCAGTTCCCGGGACACCGGCTCGTACGAGCAGTACTTC.

This rearrangement joins TRBV12-3 or TRBV12-4 to TRBJ2-7; 8 bases are a match to TRBD1. Trimming at V came to 6 bases and at J to 3 bases, leaving 7 bases not matched to a gene. The CDR3 consists of 14 residues. CDR3 residues: CASRNSGQGYEQYF. The CDR3 coding sequence is TGTGCCAGCAGAAACTCCGGACAGGGCTACGAGCAGTACTTC.

The CDR3 here is CASSLNGYEAFF. The CDR3 DNA follows: TGCGCCAGCAGCCTAAACGGGTATGAAGCTTTCTTT. This rearrangement joins TRBV5-1 to TRBJ1-1; D is uncertain. Germline CDR1 is SGHRS and CDR2 is YFSETQ. The V end lost 4 bases, the J end lost 7 bases, and 11 bases lay between the germline ends. The CDR3 is 12 amino acids.

This chain links TRBV7-9 with TRBJ2-5; no reliable D call. The CDR3 runs to 14 residues. The V end lost 5 bases, the J end lost 5 bases, and 15 bases lay between the germline ends. Germline CDR1 reads SEHNR; CDR2 reads FQNEAQ (reference sequence). The DNA for the CDR3 is TGTGCCAGCAGCCTTGCACGACCCGTGGAGACCCAGTACTTC. The encoded protein is CASSLARPVETQYF.

As for this clonotype: One end of the junction varies from germline; a read error may be responsible. V usage is TRBV9 and J usage is TRBJ2-7, with a possible D match to TRBD2 (6 bases). The CDR3 totals 15 residues. Per the germline V gene, CDR1 is SGDLS and CDR2 is YYNGEE. The CDR3 protein is CASSAGGLGRGEKYF. CDR3 nucleotides: TGTGCCAGCAGCGCCGGTGGGCTGGGGCGGGGCGAGAAGTACTTC.

This chain links TRBV20-1 with TRBJ1-4; D is possibly TRBD1 (5 bases). The V gene lost 0 bases and the J gene lost 6 bases, with 14 bases spanning the gap. Looked up from germline, CDR1 is DFQATT and CDR2 is SNEGSKA (reference sequence). The CDR3 sequence is 15 residues long. CDR3: CSARDRGFSYEKLFF. The CDR3 DNA reads as TGCAGTGCTAGAGATCGGGGGTTTAGCTATGAAAAACTGTTTTTT.